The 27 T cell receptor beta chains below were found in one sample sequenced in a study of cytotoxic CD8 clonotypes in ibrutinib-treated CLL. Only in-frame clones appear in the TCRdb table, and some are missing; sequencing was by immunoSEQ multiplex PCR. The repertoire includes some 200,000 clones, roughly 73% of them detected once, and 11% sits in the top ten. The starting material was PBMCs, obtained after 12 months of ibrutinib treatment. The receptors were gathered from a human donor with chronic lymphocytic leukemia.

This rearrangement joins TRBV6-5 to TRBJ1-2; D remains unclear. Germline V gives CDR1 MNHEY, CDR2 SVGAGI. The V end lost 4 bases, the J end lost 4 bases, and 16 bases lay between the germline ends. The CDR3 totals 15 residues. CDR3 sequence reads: CASSLRPQPPYGYTF. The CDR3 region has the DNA TGTGCCAGCAGTTTACGGCCTCAACCCCCCTATGGCTACACCTTC.

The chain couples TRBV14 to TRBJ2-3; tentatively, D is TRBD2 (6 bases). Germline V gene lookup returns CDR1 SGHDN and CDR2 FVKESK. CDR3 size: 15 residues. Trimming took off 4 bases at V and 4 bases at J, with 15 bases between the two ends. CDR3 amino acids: CASSPYWRGSDTQYF. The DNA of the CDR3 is TGTGCCAGCAGCCCCTATTGGCGGGGTTCAGATACGCAGTATTTT.

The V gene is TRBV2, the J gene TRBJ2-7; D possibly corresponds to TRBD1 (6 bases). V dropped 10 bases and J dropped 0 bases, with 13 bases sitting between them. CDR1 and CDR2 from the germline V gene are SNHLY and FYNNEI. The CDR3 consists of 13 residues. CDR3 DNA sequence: TGTGCCACCCTGGACAGCTACTCCTACGAGCAGTACTTC. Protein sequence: CATLDSYSYEQYF.

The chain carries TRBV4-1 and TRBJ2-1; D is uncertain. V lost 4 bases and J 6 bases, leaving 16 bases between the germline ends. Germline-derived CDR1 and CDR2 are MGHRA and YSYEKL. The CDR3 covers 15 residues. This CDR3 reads CASSLLLGSSNEQFF. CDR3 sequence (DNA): TGCGCCAGCAGCCTCCTCCTAGGATCGAGCAATGAGCAGTTCTTC.

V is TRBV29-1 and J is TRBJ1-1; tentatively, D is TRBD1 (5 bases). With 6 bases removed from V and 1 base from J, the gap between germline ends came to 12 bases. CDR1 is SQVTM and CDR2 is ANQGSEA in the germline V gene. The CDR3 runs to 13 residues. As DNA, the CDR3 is TGCAGCGTCCGGGGGGTACAGAACACTGAAGCTTTCTTT. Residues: CSVRGVQNTEAFF.

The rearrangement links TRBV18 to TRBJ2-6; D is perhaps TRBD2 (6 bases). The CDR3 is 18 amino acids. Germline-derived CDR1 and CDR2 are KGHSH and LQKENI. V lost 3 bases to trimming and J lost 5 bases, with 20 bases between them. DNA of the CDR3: TGTGCCAGCTCACCGGGGAGGAACCCGACCCCCTGGGCCAACGTCCTGACTTTC. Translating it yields CASSPGRNPTPWANVLTF. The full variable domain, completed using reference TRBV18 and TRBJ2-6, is NAGVMQNPRHLVRRRGQEARLRCSPMKGHSHVYWYRQLPEEGLKFMVYLQKENIIDESGMPKERFSAEFPKEGPSILRIQQVVRGDSAAYFCASSPGRNPTPWANVLTFGAGSRLTVL.

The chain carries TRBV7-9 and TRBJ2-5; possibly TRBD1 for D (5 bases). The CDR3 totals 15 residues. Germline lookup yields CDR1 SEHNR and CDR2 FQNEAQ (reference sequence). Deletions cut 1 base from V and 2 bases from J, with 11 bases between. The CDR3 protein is CASSLGQGRQETQYF. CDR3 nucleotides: TGTGCCAGCAGCTTAGGGCAGGGAAGACAAGAGACCCAGTACTTC.

CDR3 sequence: CATSRDGLAGSNEQFF. The CDR3 DNA reads TGTGCCACCAGCAGAGACGGACTAGCGGGAAGTAATGAGCAGTTCTTC. The chain has TRBV15 and TRBJ2-1; 12 nucleotides match TRBD2. Germline loops: CDR1 LNHNV, CDR2 YYDKDF (reference sequence). The CDR3 is 16 residues long. V lost 0 bases to trimming and J lost 7 bases; unmatched junction nucleotides: 4.

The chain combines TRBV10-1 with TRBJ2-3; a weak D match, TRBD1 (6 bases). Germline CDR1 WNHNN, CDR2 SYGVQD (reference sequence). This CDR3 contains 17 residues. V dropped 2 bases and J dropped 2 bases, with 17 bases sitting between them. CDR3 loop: CASSESAGVGVTDTQYF. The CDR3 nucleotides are TGCGCCAGCAGTGAGAGCGCAGGGGTGGGTGTCACAGATACGCAGTATTTT.

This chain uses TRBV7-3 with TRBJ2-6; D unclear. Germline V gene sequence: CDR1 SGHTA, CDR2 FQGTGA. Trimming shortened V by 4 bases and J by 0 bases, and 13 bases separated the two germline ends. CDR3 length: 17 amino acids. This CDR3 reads CASSSFGGYSGANVLTF. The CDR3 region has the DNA TGTGCCAGCAGCTCTTTCGGCGGTTACTCTGGGGCCAACGTCCTGACTTTC.

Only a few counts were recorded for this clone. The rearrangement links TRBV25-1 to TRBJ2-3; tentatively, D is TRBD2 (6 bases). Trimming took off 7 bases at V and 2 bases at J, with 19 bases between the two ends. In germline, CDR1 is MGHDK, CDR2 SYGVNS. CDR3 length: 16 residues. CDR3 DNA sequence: TGTGCCAGCACTCCGAGCGGGTACCGAGACACAGATACGCAGTATTTT. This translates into CASTPSGYRDTDTQYF.

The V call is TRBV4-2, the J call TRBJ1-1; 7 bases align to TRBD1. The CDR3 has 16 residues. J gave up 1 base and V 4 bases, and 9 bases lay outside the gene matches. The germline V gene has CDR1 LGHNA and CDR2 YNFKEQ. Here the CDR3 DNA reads TGTGCCAGCAGCCGGCGAACGACAGGGTCGAACACTGAAGCTTTCTTT. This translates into CASSRRTTGSNTEAFF.

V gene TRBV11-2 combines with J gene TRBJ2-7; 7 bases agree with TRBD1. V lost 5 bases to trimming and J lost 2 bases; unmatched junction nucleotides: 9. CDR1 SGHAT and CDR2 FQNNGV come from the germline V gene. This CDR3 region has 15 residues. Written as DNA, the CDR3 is TGTGCCAGCAGCCAATCCGGGACAGATGCCTACGAGCAGTACTTC. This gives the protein CASSQSGTDAYEQYF.

The CDR3 here is CASSLGPGKKTQYF. Here the CDR3 DNA reads TGTGCCAGCAGCTTGGGGCCAGGCAAAAAGACCCAGTACTTC. The genes are TRBV5-8 and TRBJ2-5; D gene uncertain. Germline V lookup: CDR1 SGHTS, CDR2 YDEGEE. The CDR3 consists of 14 residues. V gave up 0 bases and J gave up 6 bases, with 12 bases separating them.

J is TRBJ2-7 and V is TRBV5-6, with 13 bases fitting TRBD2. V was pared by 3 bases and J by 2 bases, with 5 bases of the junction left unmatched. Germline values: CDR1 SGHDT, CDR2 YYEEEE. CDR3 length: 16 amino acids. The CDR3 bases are TGTGCCAGCAGCTCAACCGGGACTAGCGGGACCTACGAGCAGTACTTC. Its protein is CASSSTGTSGTYEQYF.

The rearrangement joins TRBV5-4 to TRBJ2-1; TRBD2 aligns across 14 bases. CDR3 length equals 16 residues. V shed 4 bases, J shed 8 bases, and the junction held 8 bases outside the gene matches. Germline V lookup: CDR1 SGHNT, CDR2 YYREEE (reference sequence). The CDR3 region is CASSPGTSGRSDEQFF. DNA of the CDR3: TGTGCCAGCAGCCCCGGGACTAGCGGGAGATCCGATGAGCAGTTCTTC.

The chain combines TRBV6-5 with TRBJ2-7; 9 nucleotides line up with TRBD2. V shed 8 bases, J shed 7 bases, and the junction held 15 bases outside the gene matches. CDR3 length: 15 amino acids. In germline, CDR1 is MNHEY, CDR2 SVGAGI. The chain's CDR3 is CASLAVGLAGNEQYF. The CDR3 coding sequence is TGTGCCAGCTTGGCGGTGGGGCTAGCGGGAAATGAGCAGTACTTC.

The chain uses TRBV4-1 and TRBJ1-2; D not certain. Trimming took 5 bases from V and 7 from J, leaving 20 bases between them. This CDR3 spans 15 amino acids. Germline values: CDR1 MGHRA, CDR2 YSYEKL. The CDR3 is CASSSPGRVVSGYTF. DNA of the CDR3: TGCGCCAGCAGCTCCCCTGGGCGGGTTGTCAGTGGCTACACCTTC.

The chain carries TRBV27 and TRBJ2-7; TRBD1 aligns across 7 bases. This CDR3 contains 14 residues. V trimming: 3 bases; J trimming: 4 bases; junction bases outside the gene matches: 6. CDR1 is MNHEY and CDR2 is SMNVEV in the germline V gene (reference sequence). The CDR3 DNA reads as TGTGCCAGCAGTTTCGTAGGGGGCCGGTACGAGCAGTACTTC. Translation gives CASSFVGGRYEQYF.

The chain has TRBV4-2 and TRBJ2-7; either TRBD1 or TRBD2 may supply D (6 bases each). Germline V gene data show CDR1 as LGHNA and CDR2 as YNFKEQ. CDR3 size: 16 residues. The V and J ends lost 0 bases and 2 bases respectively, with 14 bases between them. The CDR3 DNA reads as TGTGCCAGCAGCCAAGATTGGGGGGCCTTCACCTACGAGCAGTACTTC. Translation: CASSQDWGAFTYEQYF.

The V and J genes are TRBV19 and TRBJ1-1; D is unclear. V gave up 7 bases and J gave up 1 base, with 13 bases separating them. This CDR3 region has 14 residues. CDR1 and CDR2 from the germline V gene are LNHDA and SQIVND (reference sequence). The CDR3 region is CASTFSAGNTEAFF. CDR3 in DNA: TGTGCCAGTACATTCTCGGCGGGGAACACTGAAGCTTTCTTT.

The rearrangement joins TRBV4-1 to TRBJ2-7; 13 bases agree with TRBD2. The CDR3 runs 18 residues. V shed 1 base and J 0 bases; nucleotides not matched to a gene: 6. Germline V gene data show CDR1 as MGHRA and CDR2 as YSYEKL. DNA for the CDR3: TGCGCCAGCAGCCAAGGGACTAGCGGGGGAACGAGCTCCTACGAGCAGTACTTC. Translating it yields CASSQGTSGGTSSYEQYF.

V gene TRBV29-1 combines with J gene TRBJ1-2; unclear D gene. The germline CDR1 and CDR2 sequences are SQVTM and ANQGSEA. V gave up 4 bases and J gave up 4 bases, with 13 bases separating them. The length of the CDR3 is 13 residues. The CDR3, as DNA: TGCAGCGTTGCCGGGCCCACCGCCTATGGCTACACCTTC. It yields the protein CSVAGPTAYGYTF.

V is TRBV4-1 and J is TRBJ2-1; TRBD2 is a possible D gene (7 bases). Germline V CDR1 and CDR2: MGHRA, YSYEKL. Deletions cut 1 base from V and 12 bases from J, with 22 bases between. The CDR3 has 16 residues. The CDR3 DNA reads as TGCGCCAGCAGCCAAGGGGGGGGGCGTGGGATAATGGTGCAGTTCTTC. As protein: CASSQGGGRGIMVQFF.

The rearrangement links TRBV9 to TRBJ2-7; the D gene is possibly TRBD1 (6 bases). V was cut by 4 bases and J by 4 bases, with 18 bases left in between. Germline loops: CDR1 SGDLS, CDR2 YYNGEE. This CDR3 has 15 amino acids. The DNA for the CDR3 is TGTGCCAGCAGCTCAAGACGGGACACATTATACGAGCAGTACTTC. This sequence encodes CASSSRRDTLYEQYF.

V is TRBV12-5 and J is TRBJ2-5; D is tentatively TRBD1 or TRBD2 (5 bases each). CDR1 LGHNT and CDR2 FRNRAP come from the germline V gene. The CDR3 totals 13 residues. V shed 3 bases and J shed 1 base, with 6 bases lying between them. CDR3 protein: CASGFGGQETQYF. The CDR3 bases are TGTGCTAGTGGTTTTGGGGGCCAAGAGACCCAGTACTTC.

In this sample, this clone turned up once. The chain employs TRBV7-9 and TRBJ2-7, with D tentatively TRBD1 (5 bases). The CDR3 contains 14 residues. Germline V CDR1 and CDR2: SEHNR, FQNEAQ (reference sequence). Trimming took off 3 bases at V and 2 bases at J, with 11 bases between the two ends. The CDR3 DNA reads TGTGCCAGCAGCTTGCGGACGGACACCTACGAGCAGTACTTC. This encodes CASSLRTDTYEQYF.